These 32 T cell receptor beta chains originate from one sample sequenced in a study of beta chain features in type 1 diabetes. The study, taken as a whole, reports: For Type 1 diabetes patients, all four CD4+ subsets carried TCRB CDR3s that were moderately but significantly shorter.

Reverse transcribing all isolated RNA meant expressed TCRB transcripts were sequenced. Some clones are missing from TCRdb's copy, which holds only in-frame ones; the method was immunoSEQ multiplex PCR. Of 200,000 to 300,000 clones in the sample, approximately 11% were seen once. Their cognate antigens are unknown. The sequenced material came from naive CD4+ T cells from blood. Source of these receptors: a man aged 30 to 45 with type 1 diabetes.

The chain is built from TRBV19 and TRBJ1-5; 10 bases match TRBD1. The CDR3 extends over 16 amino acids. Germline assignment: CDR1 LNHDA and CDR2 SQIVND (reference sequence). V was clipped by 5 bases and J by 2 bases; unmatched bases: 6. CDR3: CASSFGTGEGNQPQHF. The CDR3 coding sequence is TGTGCCAGTAGTTTCGGGACAGGGGAAGGCAATCAGCCCCAGCATTTT.

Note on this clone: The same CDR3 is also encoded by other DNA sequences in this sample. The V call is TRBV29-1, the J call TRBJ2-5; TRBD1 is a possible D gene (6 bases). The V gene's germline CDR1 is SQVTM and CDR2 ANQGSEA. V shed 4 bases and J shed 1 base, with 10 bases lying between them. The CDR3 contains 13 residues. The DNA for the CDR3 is TGCAGCGTTGCCAGGGGCTCCCAAGAGACCCAGTACTTC. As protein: CSVARGSQETQYF. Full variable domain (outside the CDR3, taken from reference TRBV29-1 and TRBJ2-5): SAVISQKPSRDICQRGTSLTIQCQVDSQVTMMFWYRQQPGQSLTLIATANQGSEATYESGFVIDKFPISRPNLTFSTLTVSNMSPEDSSIYLCSVARGSQETQYFGPGTRLLVL.

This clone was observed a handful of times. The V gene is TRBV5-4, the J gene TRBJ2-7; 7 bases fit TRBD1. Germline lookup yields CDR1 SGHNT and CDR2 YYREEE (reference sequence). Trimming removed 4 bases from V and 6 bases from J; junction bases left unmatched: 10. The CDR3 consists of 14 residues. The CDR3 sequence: CASSKGQPESEQYF. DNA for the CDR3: TGTGCCAGCAGCAAGGGACAGCCGGAGTCCGAGCAGTACTTC.

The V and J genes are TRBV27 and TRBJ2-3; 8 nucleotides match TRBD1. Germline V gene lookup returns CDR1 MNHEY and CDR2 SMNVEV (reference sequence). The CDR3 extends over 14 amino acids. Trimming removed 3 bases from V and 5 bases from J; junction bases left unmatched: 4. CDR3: CASSLDRAGDTQYF. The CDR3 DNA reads TGTGCCAGCAGTTTGGACAGGGCTGGAGATACGCAGTATTTT.

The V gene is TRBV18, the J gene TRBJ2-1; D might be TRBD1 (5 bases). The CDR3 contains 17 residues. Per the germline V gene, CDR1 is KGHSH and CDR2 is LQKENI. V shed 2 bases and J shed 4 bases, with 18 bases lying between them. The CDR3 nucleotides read TGTGCCAGCTCACCAAAAGGCACCCAAGGGGTTTACAATGAGCAGTTCTTC. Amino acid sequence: CASSPKGTQGVYNEQFF.

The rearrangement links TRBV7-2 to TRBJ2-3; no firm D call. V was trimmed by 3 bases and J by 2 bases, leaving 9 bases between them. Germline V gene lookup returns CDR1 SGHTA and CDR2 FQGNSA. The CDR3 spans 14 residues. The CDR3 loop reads CASSFRFLTDTQYF. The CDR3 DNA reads TGTGCCAGCAGCTTTCGGTTCCTCACAGATACGCAGTATTTT.

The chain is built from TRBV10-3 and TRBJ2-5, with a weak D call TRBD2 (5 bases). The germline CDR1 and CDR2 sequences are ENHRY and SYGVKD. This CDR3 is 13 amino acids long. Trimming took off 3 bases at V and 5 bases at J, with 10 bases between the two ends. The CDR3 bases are TGTGCCATCAGTGAAGGACTCAGCGAGACCCAGTACTTC. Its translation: CAISEGLSETQYF.

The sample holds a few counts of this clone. The DNA of the CDR3 is TGTGCCAGCAGTGAGGGGCGCGAGCAGTACTTC. This sequence encodes CASSEGREQYF. This chain connects TRBV2 to TRBJ2-7, with D maybe TRBD1 (5 bases). The V gene lost 3 bases and the J gene lost 6 bases, with 6 bases spanning the gap. Per germline, CDR1 SNHLY and CDR2 FYNNEI. The CDR3 covers 11 residues. Filled out from reference TRBV2 and TRBJ2-7, the complete variable domain reads EPEVTQTPSHQVTQMGQEVILRCVPISNHLYFYWYRQILGQKVEFLVSFYNNEISEKSEIFDDQFSVERPDGSNFTLKIRSTKLEDSAMYFCASSEGREQYFGPGTRLTVT.

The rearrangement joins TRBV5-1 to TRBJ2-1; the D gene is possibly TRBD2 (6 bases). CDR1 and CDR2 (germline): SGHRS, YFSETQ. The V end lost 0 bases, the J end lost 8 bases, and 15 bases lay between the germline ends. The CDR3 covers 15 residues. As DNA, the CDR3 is TGCGCCAGCAGCTTGGAAGGAGGGCCCGGGTATGAGCAGTTCTTC. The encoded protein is CASSLEGGPGYEQFF.

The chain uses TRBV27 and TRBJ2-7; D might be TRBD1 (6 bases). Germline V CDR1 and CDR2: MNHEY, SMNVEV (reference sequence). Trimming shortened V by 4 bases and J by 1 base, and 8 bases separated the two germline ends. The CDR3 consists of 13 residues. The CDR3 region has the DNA TGTGCCAGCAGTTCGGACAGATCCTACGAGCAGTACTTC. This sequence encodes CASSSDRSYEQYF.

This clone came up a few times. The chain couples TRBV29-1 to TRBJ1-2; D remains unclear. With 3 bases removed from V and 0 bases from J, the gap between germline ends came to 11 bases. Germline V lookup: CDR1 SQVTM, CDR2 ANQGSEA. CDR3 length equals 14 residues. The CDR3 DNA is TGCAGCGTTGAGAATCGGAGCCCTAACTATGGCTACACCTTC. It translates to CSVENRSPNYGYTF.

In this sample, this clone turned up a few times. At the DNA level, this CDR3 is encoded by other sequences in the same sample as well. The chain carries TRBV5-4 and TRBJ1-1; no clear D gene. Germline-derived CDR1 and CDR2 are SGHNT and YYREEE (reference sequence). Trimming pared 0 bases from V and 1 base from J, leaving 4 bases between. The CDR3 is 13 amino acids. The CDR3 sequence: CASSLAQNTEAFF. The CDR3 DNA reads TGTGCCAGCAGCTTGGCACAGAACACTGAAGCTTTCTTT.

The CDR3 spells CATLIGGAAETQYF. DNA for the CDR3: TGTGCCACCTTGATCGGGGGGGCAGCAGAGACCCAGTACTTC. V usage is TRBV28 and J usage is TRBJ2-5; 8 nucleotides agree with TRBD2. Unmatched junction bases numbered 11, after V lost 10 bases and J lost 4 bases. CDR3 length: 14 residues. Germline CDR1 MDHEN, CDR2 SYDVKM.

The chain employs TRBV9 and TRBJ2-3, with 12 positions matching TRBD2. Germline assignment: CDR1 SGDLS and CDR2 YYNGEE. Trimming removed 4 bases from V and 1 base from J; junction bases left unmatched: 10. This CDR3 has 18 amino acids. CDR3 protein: CASSPWTSGDPGTDTQYF. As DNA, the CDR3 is TGTGCCAGCAGCCCTTGGACTAGCGGGGACCCTGGCACAGATACGCAGTATTTT.

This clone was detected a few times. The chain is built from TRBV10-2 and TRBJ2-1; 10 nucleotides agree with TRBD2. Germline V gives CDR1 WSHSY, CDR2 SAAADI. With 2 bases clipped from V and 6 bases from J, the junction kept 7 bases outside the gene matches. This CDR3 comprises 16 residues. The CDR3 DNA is TGCGCCAGCAGTGAGATTGGACTAGCGGTGCCCAATGAGCAGTTCTTC. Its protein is CASSEIGLAVPNEQFF.

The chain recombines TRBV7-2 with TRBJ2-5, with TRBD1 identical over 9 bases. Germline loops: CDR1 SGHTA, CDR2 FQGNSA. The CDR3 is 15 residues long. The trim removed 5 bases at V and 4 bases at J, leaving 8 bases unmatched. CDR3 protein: CASSLRTGERETQYF. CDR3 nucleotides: TGTGCCAGCAGCCTACGGACAGGGGAAAGAGAGACCCAGTACTTC.

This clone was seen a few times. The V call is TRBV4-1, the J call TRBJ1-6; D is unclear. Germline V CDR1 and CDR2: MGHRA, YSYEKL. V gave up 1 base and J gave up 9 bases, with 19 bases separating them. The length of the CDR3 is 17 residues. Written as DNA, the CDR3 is TGCGCCAGCAGCCAAGGGCCGTGGAGGAGGTTGCGTTCACCCCTCCACTTT. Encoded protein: CASSQGPWRRLRSPLHF.

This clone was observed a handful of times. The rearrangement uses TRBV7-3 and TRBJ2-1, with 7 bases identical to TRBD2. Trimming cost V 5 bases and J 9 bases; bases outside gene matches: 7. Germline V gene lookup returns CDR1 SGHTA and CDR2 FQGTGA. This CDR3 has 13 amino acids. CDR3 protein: CASSPNPSGEQFF. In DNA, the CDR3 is TGTGCCAGCAGCCCTAATCCTAGCGGTGAGCAGTTCTTC. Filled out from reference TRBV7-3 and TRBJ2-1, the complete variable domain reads GAGVSQTPSNKVTEKGKYVELRCDPISGHTALYWYRQSLGQGPEFLIYFQGTGAADDSGLPNDRFFAVRPEGSVSTLKIQRTERGDSAVYLCASSPNPSGEQFFGPGTRLTVL.

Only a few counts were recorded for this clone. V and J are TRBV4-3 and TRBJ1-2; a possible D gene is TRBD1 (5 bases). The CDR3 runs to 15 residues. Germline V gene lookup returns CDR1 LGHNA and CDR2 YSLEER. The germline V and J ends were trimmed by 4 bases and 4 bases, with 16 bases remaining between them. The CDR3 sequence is CASSPTVVQPYGYTF. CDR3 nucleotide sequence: TGCGCCAGCAGCCCGACAGTTGTCCAACCCTATGGCTACACCTTC.

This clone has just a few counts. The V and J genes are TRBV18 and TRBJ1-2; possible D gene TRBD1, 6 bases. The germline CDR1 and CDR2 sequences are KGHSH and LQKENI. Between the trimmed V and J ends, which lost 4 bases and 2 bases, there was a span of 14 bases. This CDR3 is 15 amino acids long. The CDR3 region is CASSLGTRQNYGYTF. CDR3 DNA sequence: TGTGCCAGCTCACTCGGGACAAGACAGAACTATGGCTACACCTTC.

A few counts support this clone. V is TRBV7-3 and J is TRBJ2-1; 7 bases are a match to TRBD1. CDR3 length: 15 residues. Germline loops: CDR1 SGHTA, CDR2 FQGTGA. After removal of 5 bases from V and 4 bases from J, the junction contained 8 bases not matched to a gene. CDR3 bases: TGTGCCAGCAGCGTCGGGACAGCTCATTACAATGAGCAGTTCTTC. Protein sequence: CASSVGTAHYNEQFF.

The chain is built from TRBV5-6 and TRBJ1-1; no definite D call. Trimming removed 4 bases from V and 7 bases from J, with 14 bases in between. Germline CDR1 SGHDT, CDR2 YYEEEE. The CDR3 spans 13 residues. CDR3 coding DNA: TGTGCCAGCAGCCTTGCAAGGTACAGTGAAGCTTTCTTT. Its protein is CASSLARYSEAFF.

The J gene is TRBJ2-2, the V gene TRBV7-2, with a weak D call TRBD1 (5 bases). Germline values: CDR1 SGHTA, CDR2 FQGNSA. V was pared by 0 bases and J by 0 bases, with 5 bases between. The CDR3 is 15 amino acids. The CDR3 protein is CASSLATANTGELFF. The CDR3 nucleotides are TGTGCCAGCAGCTTAGCGACAGCGAACACCGGGGAGCTGTTTTTT. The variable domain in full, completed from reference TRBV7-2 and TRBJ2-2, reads GAGVSQSPSNKVTEKGKDVELRCDPISGHTALYWYRQSLGQGLEFLIYFQGNSAPDKSGLPSDRFSAERTGGSVSTLTIQRTQQEDSAVYLCASSLATANTGELFFGEGSRLTVL.

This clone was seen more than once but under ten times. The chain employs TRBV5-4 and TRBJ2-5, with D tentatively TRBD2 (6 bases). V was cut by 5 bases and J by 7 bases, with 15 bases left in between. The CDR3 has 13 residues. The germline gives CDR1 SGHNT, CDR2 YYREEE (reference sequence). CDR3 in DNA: TGTGCCAGCAGAATCGGGGGATTGGGGACCCAGTACTTC. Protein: CASRIGGLGTQYF.

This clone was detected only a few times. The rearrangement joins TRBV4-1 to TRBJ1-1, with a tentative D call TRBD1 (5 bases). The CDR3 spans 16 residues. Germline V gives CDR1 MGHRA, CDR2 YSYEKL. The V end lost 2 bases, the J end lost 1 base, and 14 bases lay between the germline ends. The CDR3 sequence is CASSQPTRGKNTEAFF. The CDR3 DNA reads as TGCGCCAGCAGCCAACCTACCCGGGGGAAGAACACTGAAGCTTTCTTT.

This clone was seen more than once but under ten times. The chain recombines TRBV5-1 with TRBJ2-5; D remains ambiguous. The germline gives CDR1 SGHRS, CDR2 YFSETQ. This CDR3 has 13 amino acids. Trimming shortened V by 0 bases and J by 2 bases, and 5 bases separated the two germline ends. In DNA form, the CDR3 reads TGCGCCAGCAGCTTGGGGCCACAAGAGACCCAGTACTTC. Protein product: CASSLGPQETQYF.

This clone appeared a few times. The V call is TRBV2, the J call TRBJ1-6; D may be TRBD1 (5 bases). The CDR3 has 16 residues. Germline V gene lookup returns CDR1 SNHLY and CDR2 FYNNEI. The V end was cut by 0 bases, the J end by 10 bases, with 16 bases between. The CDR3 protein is CASSEAPRGNRSPLHF. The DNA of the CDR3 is TGTGCCAGCAGTGAAGCGCCGCGGGGGAATAGGTCACCCCTCCACTTT.

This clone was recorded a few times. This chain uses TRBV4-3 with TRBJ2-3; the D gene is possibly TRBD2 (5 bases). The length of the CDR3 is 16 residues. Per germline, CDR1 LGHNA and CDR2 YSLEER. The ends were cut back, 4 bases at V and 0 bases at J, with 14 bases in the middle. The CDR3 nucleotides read TGCGCCAGCAGCCTTAATGGGCGGACTAGCACAGATACGCAGTATTTT. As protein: CASSLNGRTSTDTQYF.

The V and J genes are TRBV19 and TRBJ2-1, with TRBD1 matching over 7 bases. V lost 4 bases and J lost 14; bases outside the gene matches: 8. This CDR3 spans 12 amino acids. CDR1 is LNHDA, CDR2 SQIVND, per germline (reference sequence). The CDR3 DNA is TGTGCCAGTAGTACAGCAACAGGGGTCGAGTTCTTC. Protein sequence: CASSTATGVEFF. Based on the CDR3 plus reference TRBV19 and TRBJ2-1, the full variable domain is DGGITQSPKYLFRKEGQNVTLSCEQNLNHDAMYWYRQDPGQGLRLIYYSQIVNDFQKGDIAEGYSVSREKKESFPLTVTSAQKNPTAFYLCASSTATGVEFFGPGTRLTVL.

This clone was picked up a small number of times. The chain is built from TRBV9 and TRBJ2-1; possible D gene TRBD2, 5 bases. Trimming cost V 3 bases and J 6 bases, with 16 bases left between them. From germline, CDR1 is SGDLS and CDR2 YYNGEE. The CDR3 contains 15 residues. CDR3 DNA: TGTGCCAGCAGCGCAACAGCACTCGGGGTCAATGAGCAGTTCTTC. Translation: CASSATALGVNEQFF.

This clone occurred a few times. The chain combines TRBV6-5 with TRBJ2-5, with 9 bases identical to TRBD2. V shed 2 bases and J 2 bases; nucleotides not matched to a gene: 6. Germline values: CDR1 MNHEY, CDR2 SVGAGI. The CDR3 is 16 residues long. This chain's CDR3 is CASSYQVLAGQETQYF. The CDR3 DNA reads TGTGCCAGCAGTTACCAGGTTCTAGCGGGGCAAGAGACCCAGTACTTC.

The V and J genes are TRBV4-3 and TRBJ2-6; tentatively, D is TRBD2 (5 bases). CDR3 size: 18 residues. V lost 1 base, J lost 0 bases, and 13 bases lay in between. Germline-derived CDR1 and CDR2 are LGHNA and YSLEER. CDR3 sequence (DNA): TGCGCCAGCAGCCAAGCTAGCAGCAGTTTCTCTGGGGCCAACGTCCTGACTTTC. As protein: CASSQASSSFSGANVLTF.